Listed below are T cell receptor beta chains from one sample, sequenced in a study of T cells in Graves' hyperthyroidism and ophthalmopathy. TCRdb reprocessed the multiplex PCR reads with MiXCR, giving one entry per CDR3 protein. This table holds about 360,000 distinct CDR3 sequences, 15% to 20% found once. Sequences were obtained from blood. These receptors all come from a woman younger than 30 with Graves' hyperthyroidism. Each CDR3 is given with its conserved first and last residue. Each record gives: D gene, J gene, clone size, V gene, CDR3 DNA, CDR3 protein. A D gene is named only where the DNA matches it firmly. Size values are once, few and many counts, or a class for expanded clones, and some rows have none.

>.|TRBJ2-5|many|TRBV7-2
TGTGCCAGCAGCTTAGCCGTGGCTCAAGAGACCCAGTACTTC
CASSLAVAQETQYF
>TRBD2|TRBJ2-7|many|TRBV5-1
TGCGCCAGCAGCTTGGACCTTAGCGGGAGACACTACGAGCAGTACTTC
CASSLDLSGRHYEQYF
>.|TRBJ2-7|many|TRBV12-3/TRBV12-4
TGTGCCAGCAGTTTTAACAGGGCCGAGCAGTACTTC
CASSFNRAEQYF
>TRBD1|TRBJ2-2|few|TRBV4-1
TGCGCCAGCAGCCAAAGGGTCTCTCCAGGGGGTAGGGAGCTGTTTTTT
CASSQRVSPGGRELFF
>.|TRBJ1-5|many|TRBV6-2/TRBV6-3
TGTGCCAGCAGTTACACGCGGTATAGCAATCAGCCCCAGCATTTT
CASSYTRYSNQPQHF
>.|TRBJ2-7|.|TRBV27
TGTGCCAGCAGTTTCCGGGCTAATCAGCCCTACGAGCAGTACTTC
CASSFRANQPYEQYF
>.|TRBJ1-1|few|TRBV6-4
TGTGCCAGCAGGGGGCTTACGAACGGGGGGTGGGACACTGAAGCTTTCTTT
CASRGLTNGGWDTEAFF
>TRBD2|TRBJ2-7|many|TRBV7-8
TGTGCCAGCAGCCAACCCTACCCTGGGACTAGCGGGGGAGGGCGCGAGCAGTACTTC
CASSQPYPGTSGGGREQYF
>TRBD1|TRBJ2-5|many|TRBV28
TGTGCCAGCACCACCTCCGGGACAGCCCGGACCCAGTACTTC
CASTTSGTARTQYF
>.|TRBJ1-2|.|TRBV12-3/TRBV12-4
TGTGCCAGCAGTTTAGATCCGGGACGGCGCAACTATGGCTACACCTTC
CASSLDPGRRNYGYTF
>.|TRBJ2-2|many|TRBV2
TGTGCCAGCAGTCAACATTTGAACACCGGGGAGCTGTTTTTT
CASSQHLNTGELFF
>.|TRBJ1-6|.|TRBV11-2
TGTGCCAGCAGAGGACGAGGGGAGCAAGGATATAATTCACCCCTCCACTTT
CASRGRGEQGYNSPLHF
>.|TRBJ1-1|.|TRBV29-1
TGCAGCGTGGGGGGATCAGGGTATTCTGAAGCTTTCTTT
CSVGGSGYSEAFF
>.|TRBJ2-7|many|TRBV11-2
TGTGCCAGCAGCGTCGCCTACGAGCAGTACTTC
CASSVAYEQYF
>.|TRBJ1-5|many|TRBV12-3/TRBV12-4
TGTGCCAGCAGCTTCATTCAGGGCTATCAGCCCCAGCATTTT
CASSFIQGYQPQHF
>TRBD1|TRBJ2-2|many|TRBV18
TGTGCCAGCTCACCACCACGGACAGGGCCAACCGGGGAGCTGTTTTTT
CASSPPRTGPTGELFF
>.|TRBJ1-5|many|TRBV5-1
TGCGCCAGCAGCTTGGAATCGAGCAATCAGCCCCAGCATTTT
CASSLESSNQPQHF
>.|TRBJ1-1|many|TRBV12-3/TRBV12-4
TGTGCCAGCACCCTTTTTGAGGGGAACACTGAAGCTTTCTTT
CASTLFEGNTEAFF
>.|TRBJ2-5|many|TRBV20-1
TGCAGTGCTAGGGGAGGGGACAGTACCACTCGAGAGACCCAGTACTTC
CSARGGDSTTRETQYF
>.|TRBJ2-2|few|TRBV5-1
TGCGCCAGCAGCTTGGCACCCACGCCCGGGGAGCTGTTTTTT
CASSLAPTPGELFF
>.|TRBJ2-4|.|TRBV7-6
TGTGCCAGCAGCTCCTACAGGGACGGGGCCAAAAACATTCAGTACTTC
CASSSYRDGAKNIQYF
>.|TRBJ2-2|many|TRBV28
TGTGCCAGCAGTTCCTGGGACGGGGGGCCGCGTGCGGGGGAGCTGTTTTTT
CASSSWDGGPRAGELFF
>.|TRBJ1-1|many|TRBV20-1
TGCAGTGCTCAACAGATGAACACTGAAGCTTTCTTT
CSAQQMNTEAFF
>TRBD1|TRBJ1-6|many|TRBV7-2
TGTGCCAGCAGCTTAGCGCAGGGGGCAGCTAGTTCACCCCTCCACTTT
CASSLAQGAASSPLHF
>.|TRBJ2-5|many|TRBV18
TGTGCCAGCTCATCGAACAGGGGAGGGGAGACCCAGTACTTC
CASSSNRGGETQYF